The TCR beta chain described here comes from a study of T cells in Graves' hyperthyroidism and ophthalmopathy. Using RNA transcripts as the source, TCR beta CDR3 regions were amplified. The TCR CDR3 was amplified in a first-round RT-PCR using the HTBI primer set. TCRdb called the multiplex PCR reads again in MiXCR, with one record for every CDR3 protein. The sample lists about 640,000 distinct CDR3 sequences, about a fifth occurring once. Germline values: CDR1 MNHNS, CDR2 SASEGT. V lost 5 bases to trimming and J lost 8 bases; unmatched junction nucleotides: 9. The CDR3 length is 15 residues. Source material for PBMCs was more than 7.5 ml fresh peripheral blood.

The sequenced material came from blood. This chain joins TRBV6-1 and TRBJ2-1, with 10 bases lining up with TRBD2. The origin of this receptor is a man aged 25 to 40 with Graves' ophthalmopathy. The CDR3 DNA reads TGTGCCAGCAGTCCTCCGGGACTAGCGATGGATGAGCAGTTCTTC. It yields the protein CASSPPGLAMDEQFF.